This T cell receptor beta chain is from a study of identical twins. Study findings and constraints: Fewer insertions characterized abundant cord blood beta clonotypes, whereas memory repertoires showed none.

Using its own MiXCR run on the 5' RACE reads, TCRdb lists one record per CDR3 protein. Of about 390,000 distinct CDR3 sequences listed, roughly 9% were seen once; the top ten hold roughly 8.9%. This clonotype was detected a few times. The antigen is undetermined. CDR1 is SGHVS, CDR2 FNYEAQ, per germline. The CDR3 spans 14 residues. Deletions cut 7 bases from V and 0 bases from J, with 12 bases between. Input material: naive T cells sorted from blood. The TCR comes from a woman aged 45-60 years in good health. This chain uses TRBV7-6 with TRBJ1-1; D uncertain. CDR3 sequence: CASTPRVLNTEAFF. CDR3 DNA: TGTGCCAGCACCCCAAGGGTTCTGAACACTGAAGCTTTCTTT.